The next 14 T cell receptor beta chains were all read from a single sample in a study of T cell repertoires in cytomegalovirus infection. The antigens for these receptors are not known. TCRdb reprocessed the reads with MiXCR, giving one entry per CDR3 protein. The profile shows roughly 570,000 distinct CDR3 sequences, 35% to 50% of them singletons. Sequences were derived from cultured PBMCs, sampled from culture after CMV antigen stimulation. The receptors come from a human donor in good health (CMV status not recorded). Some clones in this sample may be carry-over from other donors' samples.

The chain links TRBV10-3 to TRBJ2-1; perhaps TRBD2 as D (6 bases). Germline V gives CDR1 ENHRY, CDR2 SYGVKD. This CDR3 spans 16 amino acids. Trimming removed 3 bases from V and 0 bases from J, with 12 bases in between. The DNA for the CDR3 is TGTGCCATCAGTGAAATCCGGGGGTCCTCCTACAATGAGCAGTTCTTC. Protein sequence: CAISEIRGSSYNEQFF.

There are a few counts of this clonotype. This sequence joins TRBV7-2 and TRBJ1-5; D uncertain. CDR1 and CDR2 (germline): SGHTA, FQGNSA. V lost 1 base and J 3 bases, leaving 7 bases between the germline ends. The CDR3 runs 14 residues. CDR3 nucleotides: TGTGCCAGCAGCTTAGGGGCAGCCAATCAGCCCCAGCATTTT. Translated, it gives CASSLGAANQPQHF.

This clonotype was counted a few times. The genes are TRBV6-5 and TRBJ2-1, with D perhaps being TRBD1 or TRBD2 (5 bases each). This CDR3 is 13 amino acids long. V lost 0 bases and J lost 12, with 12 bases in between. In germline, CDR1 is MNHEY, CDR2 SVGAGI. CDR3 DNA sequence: TGTGCCAGCAGTTACTCTGGGGGTTGGGGGCAGTTCTTC. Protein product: CASSYSGGWGQFF.

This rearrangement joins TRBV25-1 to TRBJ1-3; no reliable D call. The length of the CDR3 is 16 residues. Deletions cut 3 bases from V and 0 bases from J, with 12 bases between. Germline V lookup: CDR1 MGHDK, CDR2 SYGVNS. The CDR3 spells CASSDRHSVSGNTIYF. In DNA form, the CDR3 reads TGTGCCAGCAGTGACCGACACTCAGTCTCTGGAAACACCATATATTTT.

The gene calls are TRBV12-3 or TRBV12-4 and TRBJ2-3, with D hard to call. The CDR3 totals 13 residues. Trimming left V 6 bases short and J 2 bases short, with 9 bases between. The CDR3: CASRETYTDTQYF. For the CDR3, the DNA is TGTGCCAGCAGAGAGACCTACACAGATACGCAGTATTTT.

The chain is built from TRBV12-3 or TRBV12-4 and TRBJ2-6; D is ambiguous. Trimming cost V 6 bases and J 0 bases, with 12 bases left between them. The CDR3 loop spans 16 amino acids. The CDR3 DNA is TGTGCCAGCAGCCCGCCGTGGAGCTCTGGGGCCAACGTCCTGACTTTC. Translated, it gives CASSPPWSSGANVLTF.

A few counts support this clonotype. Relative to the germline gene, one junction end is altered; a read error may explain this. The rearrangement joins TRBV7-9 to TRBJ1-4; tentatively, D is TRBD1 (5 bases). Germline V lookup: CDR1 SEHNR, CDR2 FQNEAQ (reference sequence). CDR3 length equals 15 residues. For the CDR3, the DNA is TGTGCCAGCAGCCTAGCCGCGGGGCTAAATGAAAAACTGTTTTTT. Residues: CASSLAAGLNEKLFF.

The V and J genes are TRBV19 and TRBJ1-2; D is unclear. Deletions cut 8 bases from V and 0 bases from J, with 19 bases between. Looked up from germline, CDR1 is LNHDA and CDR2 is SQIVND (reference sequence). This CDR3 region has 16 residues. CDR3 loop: CASGRFTETANYGYTF. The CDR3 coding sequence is TGTGCCAGTGGTCGATTTACAGAGACTGCTAACTATGGCTACACCTTC.

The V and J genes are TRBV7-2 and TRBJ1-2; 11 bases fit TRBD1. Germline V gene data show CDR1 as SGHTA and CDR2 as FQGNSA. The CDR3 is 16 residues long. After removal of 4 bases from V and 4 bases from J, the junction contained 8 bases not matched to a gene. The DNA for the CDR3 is TGTGCCAGCAGCTATCAGAGGACAGGGGGCGCCTATGGCTACACCTTC. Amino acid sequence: CASSYQRTGGAYGYTF.

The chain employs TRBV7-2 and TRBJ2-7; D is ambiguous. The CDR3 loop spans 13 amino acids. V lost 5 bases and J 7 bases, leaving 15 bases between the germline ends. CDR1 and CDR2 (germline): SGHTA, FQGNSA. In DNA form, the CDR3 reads TGTGCCAGCAGCCCCGCAGGTGGTATGGAGCAGTACTTC. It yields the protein CASSPAGGMEQYF.

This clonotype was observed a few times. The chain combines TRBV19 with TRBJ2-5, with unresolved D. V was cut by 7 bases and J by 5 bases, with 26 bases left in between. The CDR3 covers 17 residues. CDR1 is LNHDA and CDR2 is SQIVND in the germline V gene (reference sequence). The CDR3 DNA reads TGTGCCAGTACCGATCCCGGGTCGACGAACAAAGGGGAGACCCAGTACTTC. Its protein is CASTDPGSTNKGETQYF.

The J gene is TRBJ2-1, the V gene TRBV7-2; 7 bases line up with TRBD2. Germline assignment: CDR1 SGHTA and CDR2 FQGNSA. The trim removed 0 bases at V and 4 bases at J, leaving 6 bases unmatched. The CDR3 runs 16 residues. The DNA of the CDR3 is TGTGCCAGCAGCTTAGCTAGGTCGGGGGGATACAATGAGCAGTTCTTC. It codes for CASSLARSGGYNEQFF.

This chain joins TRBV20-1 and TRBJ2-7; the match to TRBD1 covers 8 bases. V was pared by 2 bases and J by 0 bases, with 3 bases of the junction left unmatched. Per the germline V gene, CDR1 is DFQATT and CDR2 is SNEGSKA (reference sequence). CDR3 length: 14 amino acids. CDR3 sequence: CSARPGQGSYEQYF. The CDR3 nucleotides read TGCAGTGCTAGACCCGGACAGGGCTCCTACGAGCAGTACTTC.

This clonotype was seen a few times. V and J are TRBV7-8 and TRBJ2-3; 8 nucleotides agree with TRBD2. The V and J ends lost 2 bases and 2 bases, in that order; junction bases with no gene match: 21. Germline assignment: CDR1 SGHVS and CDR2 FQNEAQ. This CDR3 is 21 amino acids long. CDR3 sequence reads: CASSLRARVRGGGRDTDTQYF. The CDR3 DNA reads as TGTGCCAGCAGCTTACGAGCCCGCGTTCGGGGCGGGGGGCGCGACACAGATACGCAGTATTTT. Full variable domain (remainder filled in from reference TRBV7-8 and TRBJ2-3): GAGVSQSPRYKVAKRGQDVALRCDPISGHVSLFWYQQALGQGPEFLTYFQNEAQLDKSGLPSDRFFAERPEGSVSTLKIQRTQQEDSAVYLCASSLRARVRGGGRDTDTQYFGPGTRLTVL.